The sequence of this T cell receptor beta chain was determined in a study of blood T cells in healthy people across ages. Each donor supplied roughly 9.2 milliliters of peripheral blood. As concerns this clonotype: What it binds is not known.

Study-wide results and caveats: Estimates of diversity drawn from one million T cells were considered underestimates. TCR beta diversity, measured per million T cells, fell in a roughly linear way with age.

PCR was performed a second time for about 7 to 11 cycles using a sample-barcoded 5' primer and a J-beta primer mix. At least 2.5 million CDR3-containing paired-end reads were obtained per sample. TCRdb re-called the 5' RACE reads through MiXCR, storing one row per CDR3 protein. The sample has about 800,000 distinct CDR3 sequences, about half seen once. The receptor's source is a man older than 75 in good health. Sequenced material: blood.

CDR3 sequence: CASSLGPTGTKAAVYNEQFF. The CDR3, as DNA: TGTGCCAGCAGCCTCGGCCCGACAGGGACGAAAGCTGCCGTGTACAATGAGCAGTTCTTC. The rearrangement links TRBV7-9 to TRBJ2-1; 7 bases match TRBD1. Trimming took 5 bases from V and 4 from J; bases not matched to a gene: 23. The CDR3 is 20 amino acids. Germline assignment: CDR1 SEHNR and CDR2 FQNEAQ (reference sequence).